The 27 T cell receptor beta chains below all came from one sample that was sequenced in a study of blood T cell repertoires in COVID-19. This table comes from immunoSEQ multiplex PCR, and its TCRdb copy is limited to in-frame clones, with some not included. This sample has about 110,000 clones; more than 70% occur once, and the top ten carry approximately 4.9%. Sequencing input: peripheral blood. All receptors come from a man in his forties with active or convalescent COVID-19.

The chain couples TRBV2 to TRBJ1-5; D may be TRBD1 (6 bases). V was shortened by 7 bases and J by 1 base, with 8 bases between the two germline ends. The CDR3 is 13 residues long. The germline CDR1 and CDR2 sequences are SNHLY and FYNNEI. CDR3 amino acids: CASKRGSNQPQHF. DNA for the CDR3: TGTGCCAGCAAGAGGGGGAGCAATCAGCCCCAGCATTTT.

CDR3 DNA sequence: TGCGCCAGCAGCTTGCGGGGGGGACACTCTGGAAACACCATATATTTT. It translates to CASSLRGGHSGNTIYF. The chain carries TRBV5-1 and TRBJ1-3, with TRBD1 as a possible D gene (6 bases). V lost 1 base and J lost 0, with 11 bases in between. This CDR3 spans 16 amino acids. CDR1 and CDR2 (germline): SGHRS, YFSETQ.

The CDR3 loop is CASSSPGSSGANVLTF. CDR3 DNA sequence: TGTGCCAGCAGTTCCCCCGGTTCCTCTGGGGCCAACGTCCTGACTTTC. The gene calls are TRBV28 and TRBJ2-6; no clear D. Trimming removed 4 bases from V and 0 bases from J, with 10 bases in between. The length of the CDR3 is 16 residues. Germline V gene lookup returns CDR1 MDHEN and CDR2 SYDVKM.

This clone has a single count. The gene calls are TRBV28 and TRBJ2-1; 7 bases map to TRBD2. Germline CDR1 and CDR2: MDHEN and SYDVKM. CDR3 size: 16 residues. Germline trimming cut 7 bases from V and 8 bases from J; bases unmatched to any gene: 17. CDR3 loop: CASTPPRGGSTDEQFF. CDR3 DNA sequence: TGTGCCAGCACGCCCCCAAGGGGCGGGAGTACCGATGAGCAGTTCTTC.

A few counts support this clone. V and J are TRBV4-2 and TRBJ1-2; D is ambiguous. The CDR3 covers 14 residues. CDR1 and CDR2 (germline): LGHNA, YNFKEQ. Trimming took off 0 bases at V and 1 base at J, with 6 bases between the two ends. CDR3 sequence: CASSQDLSNYGYTF. The CDR3 DNA sequence: TGTGCCAGCAGCCAAGATCTGAGTAACTATGGCTACACCTTC.

J is TRBJ2-3 and V is TRBV3-1 (or the pseudogene TRBV3-2); D remains ambiguous. This CDR3 contains 13 residues. The V gene lost 3 bases and the J gene lost 3 bases, with 7 bases spanning the gap. From germline, CDR1 is LGHDT and CDR2 YNNKEL (reference sequence). The CDR3 DNA follows: TGTGCCAGCAGCCAGACTCATACAGATACGCAGTATTTT. It is translated as CASSQTHTDTQYF.

This clone is a singleton in its sample. The chain combines TRBV2 with TRBJ1-5; 7 bases match TRBD1. CDR1 is SNHLY and CDR2 is FYNNEI in the germline V gene. The CDR3 length is 16 residues. V dropped 5 bases and J dropped 6; count of bases not matched to a gene: 13. The CDR3: CASSQGTYRGIQPQHF. The DNA of the CDR3 is TGTGCCAGCAGTCAGGGGACTTACAGGGGAATTCAGCCCCAGCATTTT.

The chain has TRBV12-3 or TRBV12-4 and TRBJ2-2; the D is unclear. This CDR3 region has 13 residues. V was pared by 4 bases and J by 5 bases, with 8 bases between. CDR3 sequence (DNA): TGTGCCAGCAGTTCCTTCAGTACCGGGGAGCTGTTTTTT. Amino acid sequence: CASSSFSTGELFF.

J is TRBJ2-2 and V is TRBV5-4; 12 nucleotides align to TRBD2. The germline V gene encodes CDR1 SGHNT and CDR2 YYREEE (reference sequence). Unmatched junction bases numbered 10, after V lost 3 bases and J lost 1 base. There are 19 residues in the CDR3. The CDR3, as DNA: TGTGCCAGCAGCTCGGATGTAGGGACTAGCGGGTTGAACACCGGGGAGCTGTTTTTT. The encoded protein is CASSSDVGTSGLNTGELFF.

The chain joins TRBV10-3 to TRBJ2-3, with D possibly TRBD2 on 7 matching bases. CDR1 is ENHRY and CDR2 is SYGVKD in the germline V gene. The V end was cut by 2 bases, the J end by 1 base, with 16 bases between. The CDR3 length is 17 residues. For the CDR3, the DNA is TGTGCCATCAGTGAGAATCGGGCGGGGGCCCGCACAGATACGCAGTATTTT. Its protein product is CAISENRAGARTDTQYF.

The V call is TRBV7-2, the J call TRBJ2-7; D is uncertain. Trimming pared 5 bases from V and 1 base from J, leaving 15 bases between. CDR3 length equals 15 residues. Looked up from germline, CDR1 is SGHTA and CDR2 is FQGNSA. CDR3 in DNA: TGTGCCAGCAGCCCCGGTCCCGGGTGGTCCTACGAGCAGTACTTC. Encoded protein: CASSPGPGWSYEQYF.

V is TRBV27 and J is TRBJ2-7; 8 bases are a match to TRBD1. The V gene end was trimmed by 2 bases and the J gene end by 3 bases; junction bases not matched to a gene: 6. The CDR3 extends over 15 amino acids. Germline V gene lookup returns CDR1 MNHEY and CDR2 SMNVEV (reference sequence). The CDR3 loop reads CASSLGAGGLYEQYF. As DNA, the CDR3 is TGTGCCAGCAGTTTAGGGGCAGGGGGCCTCTACGAGCAGTACTTC.

The genes are TRBV27 and TRBJ1-2, with D tentatively TRBD1 (6 bases). This CDR3 is built from 14 residues. The V gene lost 4 bases and the J gene lost 4 bases, with 13 bases spanning the gap. CDR1 and CDR2 from the germline V gene are MNHEY and SMNVEV (reference sequence). The CDR3 sequence is CASSSHRAGYGYTF. CDR3 DNA: TGTGCCAGCAGTTCCCACAGGGCGGGCTATGGCTACACCTTC.

The genes are TRBV24-1 and TRBJ2-1; tentative D call: TRBD2 (6 bases). This CDR3 has 16 amino acids. Germline CDR1 is KGHDR and CDR2 is SFDVKD. V was clipped by 4 bases and J by 0 bases, with 12 bases between them. CDR3 nucleotides: TGTGCCACCAGTGACCCGGGACTGTACTCCTACAATGAGCAGTTCTTC. Translated: CATSDPGLYSYNEQFF.

The V gene is TRBV6-5, the J gene TRBJ1-5, with TRBD1 matching 10 bases. Trimming removed 6 bases from V and 0 bases from J; junction bases left unmatched: 2. CDR1 and CDR2 from the germline V gene are MNHEY and SVGAGI. The CDR3 consists of 15 residues. CDR3 sequence reads: CASSRQGASNQPQHF. CDR3 nucleotide sequence: TGTGCCAGCAGCCGACAGGGGGCTAGCAATCAGCCCCAGCATTTT.

This CDR3 is CASSKISGLPVAGELFF. CDR3 DNA sequence: TGTGCCAGCAGCAAGATTAGCGGCCTACCTGTCGCCGGGGAGCTGTTTTTT. This rearrangement joins TRBV7-3 to TRBJ2-2; D possibly corresponds to TRBD2 (6 bases). CDR1 SGHTA and CDR2 FQGTGA come from the germline V gene. The length of the CDR3 is 17 residues. Trimming removed 5 bases from V and 6 bases from J, with 22 bases in between.

The rearrangement uses TRBV5-6 and TRBJ2-7; D may be TRBD1 (6 bases). V was trimmed by 0 bases and J by 6 bases, leaving 19 bases between them. The CDR3 length is 16 residues. Germline V gives CDR1 SGHDT, CDR2 YYEEEE. CDR3 nucleotide sequence: TGTGCCAGCAGCTTGGCCCTCACGCCGGCAGGGGCCGAGCAGTACTTC. Its protein is CASSLALTPAGAEQYF.

The chain uses TRBV6-5 and TRBJ2-5; tentatively, D is TRBD1 (5 bases). The CDR3 length is 15 residues. Trimming stripped 4 bases from V and 1 base from J, with 13 bases between. Germline V gives CDR1 MNHEY, CDR2 SVGAGI. Written as DNA, the CDR3 is TGTGCCAGCAGTTCCCCCCGCAGGGCCCAAGAGACCCAGTACTTC. Its protein is CASSSPRRAQETQYF.

V gene TRBV29-1 combines with J gene TRBJ2-7; 8 bases map to TRBD1. The CDR3 runs to 12 residues. Germline lookup yields CDR1 SQVTM and CDR2 ANQGSEA. The V segment lost 7 bases and the J segment 10 bases; nucleotides outside the gene matches: 12. CDR3 coding DNA: TGCAGCGGAGGACAGGGCAACCGGGAACAGTACTTC. The encoded protein is CSGGQGNREQYF.

This chain connects TRBV7-2 to TRBJ2-2; TRBD2 matches 11 bases. Germline V gene data show CDR1 as SGHTA and CDR2 as FQGNSA. The length of the CDR3 is 18 residues. V shed 5 bases, J shed 0 bases, and the junction held 8 bases outside the gene matches. The CDR3 nucleotides are TGTGCCAGCAGCCGCGGGACTAGCGGTTCCCCGAACACCGGGGAGCTGTTTTTT. This codes for CASSRGTSGSPNTGELFF. The whole variable domain, filled in from reference TRBV7-2 and TRBJ2-2, reads GAGVSQSPSNKVTEKGKDVELRCDPISGHTALYWYRQSLGQGLEFLIYFQGNSAPDKSGLPSDRFSAERTGGSVSTLTIQRTQQEDSAVYLCASSRGTSGSPNTGELFFGEGSRLTVL.

The chain carries TRBV19 and TRBJ2-1; 7 bases align to TRBD2. V lost 8 bases to trimming and J lost 0 bases; unmatched junction nucleotides: 4. This CDR3 has 14 residues. The germline gives CDR1 LNHDA, CDR2 SQIVND (reference sequence). The CDR3 DNA is TGTGCCAGTGGACTAGAGATCTCCTACAATGAGCAGTTCTTC. This gives the protein CASGLEISYNEQFF. The full variable domain, completed using reference TRBV19 and TRBJ2-1, is DGGITQSPKYLFRKEGQNVTLSCEQNLNHDAMYWYRQDPGQGLRLIYYSQIVNDFQKGDIAEGYSVSREKKESFPLTVTSAQKNPTAFYLCASGLEISYNEQFFGPGTRLTVL.

The chain is built from TRBV12-5 and TRBJ2-3; D is unresolved. CDR3 size: 18 residues. The ends were cut back, 0 bases at V and 0 bases at J, with 16 bases in the middle. Germline values: CDR1 LGHNT, CDR2 FRNRAP. CDR3 amino acids: CASGLVLGKSTSTDTQYF. The DNA for the CDR3 is TGTGCTAGTGGTTTGGTACTGGGCAAGAGTACGAGCACAGATACGCAGTATTTT. Drawing the rest from reference TRBV12-5 and TRBJ2-3, the complete variable domain is DARVTQTPRHKVTEMGQEVTMRCQPILGHNTVFWYRQTMMQGLELLAYFRNRAPLDDSGMPKDRFSAEMPDATLATLKIQPSEPRDSAVYFCASGLVLGKSTSTDTQYFGPGTRLTVL.

V is TRBV5-6 and J is TRBJ2-4; 7 bases map to TRBD1. From germline, CDR1 is SGHDT and CDR2 YYEEEE. The CDR3 runs 13 residues. Trimming at V came to 3 bases and at J to 8 bases, leaving 5 bases not matched to a gene. Here the CDR3 DNA reads TGTGCCAGCAGCTCACGACAGGGTGACATTCAGTACTTC. Amino acids: CASSSRQGDIQYF.

This chain links TRBV19 with TRBJ1-6, with no clear D. CDR3 length equals 16 residues. V shed 7 bases and J shed 0 bases, with 13 bases lying between them. CDR1 and CDR2 (germline): LNHDA, SQIVND (reference sequence). The CDR3: CASNRSPSSYNSPLHF. CDR3 bases: TGTGCCAGTAATCGCTCCCCGAGCTCCTATAATTCACCCCTCCACTTT.

This chain links TRBV18 with TRBJ1-5; D is ambiguous. Per germline, CDR1 KGHSH and CDR2 LQKENI. V gave up 3 bases and J gave up 3 bases, with 9 bases separating them. This CDR3 region has 14 residues. The CDR3 here is CASSPGSHNQPQHF. CDR3 nucleotides: TGTGCCAGCTCACCGGGTAGCCACAATCAGCCCCAGCATTTT.

The V call is TRBV18, the J call TRBJ1-1; 8 bases agree with TRBD1. Trimming at V came to 5 bases and at J to 8 bases, leaving 7 bases not matched to a gene. Germline V CDR1 and CDR2: KGHSH, LQKENI. This CDR3 contains 13 residues. CDR3 in amino acids: CASSRQGFNEAFF. The CDR3 nucleotides are TGTGCCAGCTCAAGACAGGGGTTCAACGAAGCTTTCTTT.

J is TRBJ2-2 and V is TRBV28; TRBD2 agrees at 15 bases. Germline CDR1 reads MDHEN; CDR2 reads SYDVKM. Trimming removed 5 bases from V and 6 bases from J; junction bases left unmatched: 16. This CDR3 comprises 20 residues. In DNA form, the CDR3 reads TGTGCCAGCAGTCCGAAGCCCCTAGGACTAGCGGGAGGGCCTGCCGGGGAGCTGTTTTTT. This sequence encodes CASSPKPLGLAGGPAGELFF.